The 19 T cell receptor beta chains below were found in one sample sequenced in a study of tissue T cells after allogeneic stem cell transplantation. Profiled with immunoSEQ multiplex PCR; TCRdb holds only in-frame clones, not every one. The sample yields roughly 20,000 clones, about 70% seen once. Sequencing was performed on blood. The receptor set was obtained from a female BALB/c mouse in good health. This line is of MHC haplotype H2-d.

Concerning this clone itself: The gene symbols are mouse symbols. The read stops 1 residue short of the end of the CDR3; the missing end is completed from the germline J gene. This chain joins TRBV29 and TRBJ1-3; 7 bases line up with TRBD1. Trimming at V came to 3 bases and at J to 4 bases, leaving 6 bases not matched to a gene. Germline CDR1 reads MSHET; CDR2 reads SYDVDS. The length of the CDR3 is 15 residues. CDR3 residues: CASSFPTGVGNTLYF. The CDR3 bases that were read are TGTGCTAGCAGTTTCCCAACAGGGGTAGGAAATACGCTCTAT.

This clone was seen a few times. Gene labels here are mouse ones. The CDR3 sequence is CASGLDRGYEQYF. The covered CDR3 bases are TGTGCCAGCGGGCTCGACAGGGGTTATGAACAGTAC. The V gene is TRBV13-2, the J gene TRBJ2-7; TRBD1 matches at 8 bases. The CDR3 is cut off 1 residue early in the read; its end comes from the germline J gene. Germline-derived CDR1 and CDR2 are NNHNN and SYGAGS (reference sequence). J gave up 4 bases and V 5 bases, and 5 bases lay outside the gene matches. CDR3 length equals 13 residues.

In the case of this clone: All gene names here are mouse names. The read is 1 residue too short to cover the CDR3 end, so that end is filled in from the germline J gene. This rearrangement joins TRBV13-1 to TRBJ2-3; D gene unclear. This CDR3 is 14 amino acids long. Germline loops: CDR1 NSHNY, CDR2 SYGAGN. V shed 0 bases and J shed 1 base, with 6 bases lying between them. The chain's CDR3 is CASSDAPGAETLYF. CDR3 bases read: TGTGCCAGCAGTGATGCGCCAGGTGCAGAAACGCTGTAT.

This clone was observed a handful of times. Gene names and germline match the mouse. From the germline J gene comes the end of the CDR3, since the read stops 1 residue before it. The chain couples TRBV5 to TRBJ1-4, with 12 bases matching TRBD1. The trim removed 2 bases at V and 6 bases at J, leaving 7 bases unmatched. The CDR3 has 17 amino acids. The V gene's germline CDR1 is LGHNA and CDR2 YNLKQL (reference sequence). The sequenced CDR3 bases are TGTGCCAGCAGCCAACTCCCGGGACAGGGGGCTGACGAAAGATTATTT. This gives the protein CASSQLPGQGADERLF. The whole CDR3 is CASSQLPGQGADERLFF.

Note on this clone: These gene names are mouse names. The read gets to within 1 residue of the CDR3 end, and the germline J gene fills in the rest. The chain has TRBV3 and TRBJ2-2; no firm D call. Trimming left V 1 base short and J 0 bases short, with 9 bases between. Per the germline V gene, CDR1 is SNHLY and CDR2 is FYNGKV (reference sequence). The length of the CDR3 is 16 residues. Partial CDR3 DNA: TGTGCCAGCAGCTTAGGCGGGGTTCCAAACACCGGGCAGCTCTAC. Residues: CASSLGGVPNTGQLY. The whole CDR3 region reads CASSLGGVPNTGQLYF.

Note on this clone: The germline and genes are mouse ones. The read terminates 1 residue ahead of where the CDR3 ends, so the germline J gene completes it. The V and J genes are TRBV31 and TRBJ2-1, with unresolved D. Germline V gives CDR1 GKSSPN, CDR2 SITVG. The CDR3 consists of 14 residues. The ends were cut back, 0 bases at V and 2 bases at J, with 8 bases in the middle. This CDR3 is CAWSLENYYAEQFF. The sequenced CDR3 bases are TGTGCCTGGAGTCTTGAGAACTACTATGCTGAGCAGTTC.

For this clone: The gene symbols are mouse symbols. The read is 1 residue too short to cover the CDR3 end, so that end is filled in from the germline J gene. The chain combines TRBV13-1 with TRBJ1-6; TRBD1 matches 10 bases. TRBJ1-6 has ORF status, its function being uncertain. Trimming took 3 bases from V and 6 from J; bases not matched to a gene: 0. The CDR3 consists of 14 residues. Germline V gene data show CDR1 as NSHNY and CDR2 as SYGAGN. The CDR3 bases that were read are TGTGCCAGCAGTGGGACAGGGGGTAATTCGCCCCTCTAC. Protein sequence: CASSGTGGNSPLY. The CDR3 reads in full as CASSGTGGNSPLYF.

Regarding this clone: Gene labels here are mouse ones. The CDR3 extends 1 residue past the end of the read, so its final part is completed from the germline J gene. V gene TRBV5 combines with J gene TRBJ2-1; 10 positions agree with TRBD1. Germline CDR1 reads LGHNA; CDR2 reads YNLKQL (reference sequence). The CDR3 contains 15 residues. Trimming at V came to 0 bases and at J to 5 bases, leaving 1 base not matched to a gene. The covered CDR3 bases are TGTGCCAGCAGCCAAGAAGGGACAGGGGATGCTGAGCAGTTC. It is translated as CASSQEGTGDAEQF. The full CDR3 is CASSQEGTGDAEQFF.

In regard to this clone: Mouse gene names and germline throughout. From the germline J gene comes the end of the CDR3, since the read stops 1 residue before it. The rearrangement joins TRBV20 to TRBJ1-4; the D gene is possibly TRBD1 (6 bases). CDR3 length equals 15 residues. Trimming removed 5 bases at V and 0 bases at J, with 13 bases between. CDR1 is GFQATS, CDR2 STVNSAI, per germline. CDR3 sequence reads: CGAAPQGFSNERLFF. CDR3 DNA, as far as it was read: TGTGGTGCTGCCCCCCAGGGGTTTTCCAACGAAAGATTATTT.

As to this clone: Gene names follow the mouse nomenclature. CDR3 sequence reads: CASSVLPGQANTGQLYF. The covered CDR3 bases are TGTGCCAGCAGTGTCCTCCCGGGACAGGCAAACACCGGGCAGCTCTAC. The V call is TRBV13-1, the J call TRBJ2-2; 8 bases fit TRBD1. The read falls 1 residue short of the CDR3 end, and the missing part is taken from the germline J gene. The CDR3 is made up of 17 amino acids. The junction had 7 bases not matched to a gene; V was cut back by 3 bases and J by 0 bases. In germline, CDR1 is NSHNY, CDR2 SYGAGN.

The count of this clone is one. Here the gene names and germline are mouse. The CDR3 end falls 1 residue outside the read, so it is completed with the germline J gene. The V call is TRBV13-2, the J call TRBJ1-4; D may be TRBD1 (6 bases). The V gene's germline CDR1 is NNHNN and CDR2 SYGAGS (reference sequence). Trimming removed 0 bases from V and 2 bases from J, with 11 bases in between. This CDR3 spans 16 amino acids. The CDR3 loop reads CASGDGGGLSNERLFF. The sequenced CDR3 bases are TGTGCCAGCGGTGATGGGGGGGGCCTATCCAACGAAAGATTATTT.

Remarks on this clone: Gene labels here are mouse ones. Read data end 1 residue before the CDR3 end; the end is taken from the germline J gene. Additional DNA sequences in this sample encode the identical CDR3. The J gene is TRBJ2-5, the V gene TRBV13-2, with D perhaps matching TRBD1 or TRBD2 (5 bases each). V lost 0 bases and J lost 2, with 7 bases in between. This CDR3 has 14 residues. Germline loops: CDR1 NNHNN, CDR2 SYGAGS (reference sequence). The part of the CDR3 DNA that was read is TGTGCCAGCGGTGATGGGGGGTCCCAAGACACCCAGTAC. Protein: CASGDGGSQDTQY. The CDR3 as a whole reads CASGDGGSQDTQYF.

For this clone: The germline and genes are mouse ones. The read ends 1 residue before the CDR3 terminus; that terminus is restored from the germline J gene. V usage is TRBV29 and J usage is TRBJ2-7, with 11 bases fitting TRBD1. The CDR3 is 16 amino acids. Unmatched junction bases numbered 6, after V lost 2 bases and J lost 3 bases. Germline CDR1 reads MSHET; CDR2 reads SYDVDS. The CDR3 loop reads CASSLNRDRGYYEQYF. The CDR3 bases that were read are TGTGCTAGCAGTTTAAACCGGGACAGGGGGTACTATGAACAGTAC. Drawing the rest from reference TRBV29 and TRBJ2-7, the complete variable domain is DMKVTQMPRYLIKRMGENVLLECGQDMSHETMYWYRQDPGLGLQLIYISYDVDSNSEGDIPKGYRVSRKKREHFSLILDSAKTNQTSVYFCASSLNRDRGYYEQYFGPGTRLTVL.

Comments on this clone: Gene names are mouse gene names. The CDR3 end falls 1 residue outside the read, so it is completed with the germline J gene. The genes are TRBV19 and TRBJ1-5, with unresolved D. V was pared by 4 bases and J by 2 bases, with 1 base between. Germline loops: CDR1 FNHDT, CDR2 SITEND (reference sequence). This CDR3 spans 11 amino acids. The sequenced part of the CDR3 DNA is TGTGCCAGCAGTGACAACCAGGCTCCGCTT. Translation gives CASSDNQAPL. The complete CDR3 protein is CASSDNQAPLF. Full variable domain (remainder filled in from reference TRBV19 and TRBJ1-5): GGIITQTPKFLIGQEGQKLTLKCQQNFNHDTMYWYRQDSGKGLRLIYYSITENDLQKGDLSEGYDASREKKSSFSLTVTSAQKNEMAVFLCASSDNQAPLFGEGTRLSVL.

Comment on this clone: Here the gene names and germline are mouse. Read coverage stops 1 residue before the CDR3 terminus; the germline J gene supplies the remainder. The chain joins TRBV5 to TRBJ1-4; no clear D gene. Trimming removed 1 base from V and 2 bases from J, with 8 bases in between. The germline V gene encodes CDR1 LGHNA and CDR2 YNLKQL (reference sequence). CDR3 length equals 15 residues. CDR3 residues: CASSQAGGSNERLFF. The CDR3 bases that were read are TGTGCCAGCAGCCAAGCAGGAGGATCCAACGAAAGATTATTT.

A word on this clone: Gene names and germline refer to mouse. Coverage ceases 1 residue before the CDR3 finishes, and the germline J gene fills in the end. The chain recombines TRBV13-1 with TRBJ2-5, with D maybe TRBD1 (6 bases). Germline V gene data show CDR1 as NSHNY and CDR2 as SYGAGN. V lost 3 bases to trimming and J lost 0 bases, with 8 bases between them. The CDR3 is 14 amino acids. The chain's CDR3 is CASSGRGNQDTQYF. CDR3 DNA, as far as it was read: TGTGCCAGCAGTGGCAGGGGTAACCAAGACACCCAGTAC.

This clone has a handful of counts. Germline and genes here are mouse. The CDR3 end lies 1 residue beyond the end of the read and is filled in from the germline J gene. The chain uses TRBV13-1 and TRBJ2-7; 8 bases fit TRBD2. V lost 2 bases to trimming and J lost 3 bases; unmatched junction nucleotides: 1. Germline V gene lookup returns CDR1 NSHNY and CDR2 SYGAGN. The CDR3 is 13 residues long. CDR3 in amino acids: CASSETGDYEQYF. The part of the CDR3 DNA that was read is TGTGCCAGCAGTGAGACTGGGGACTATGAACAGTAC.

Comment on this clone: Mouse gene names apply. The DNA ends 1 residue before the CDR3 does, and the rest of the CDR3 is filled in from the germline J gene. The chain has TRBV13-1 and TRBJ1-5; no clear D gene. Trimming shortened V by 0 bases and J by 3 bases, and 4 bases separated the two germline ends. The germline gives CDR1 NSHNY, CDR2 SYGAGN. The CDR3 length is 13 residues. CDR3 loop: CASSDAPNQAPLF. The covered CDR3 bases are TGTGCCAGCAGTGATGCCCCCAACCAGGCTCCGCTT.

In the case of this clone: One end of the junction varies from germline; a read error may be responsible. The genes and germline here are from mouse. The read ends 1 residue shy of where the CDR3 ends; the end is completed using the germline J gene. The V call is TRBV13-2, the J call TRBJ2-1, with D unresolved. Germline CDR1 reads NNHNN; CDR2 reads SYGAGS (reference sequence). CDR3 length equals 10 residues. The CDR3 protein is CASGDADQFF. CDR3 DNA, as far as it was read: TGTGCCAGCGGTGATGCTGATCAGTTC.